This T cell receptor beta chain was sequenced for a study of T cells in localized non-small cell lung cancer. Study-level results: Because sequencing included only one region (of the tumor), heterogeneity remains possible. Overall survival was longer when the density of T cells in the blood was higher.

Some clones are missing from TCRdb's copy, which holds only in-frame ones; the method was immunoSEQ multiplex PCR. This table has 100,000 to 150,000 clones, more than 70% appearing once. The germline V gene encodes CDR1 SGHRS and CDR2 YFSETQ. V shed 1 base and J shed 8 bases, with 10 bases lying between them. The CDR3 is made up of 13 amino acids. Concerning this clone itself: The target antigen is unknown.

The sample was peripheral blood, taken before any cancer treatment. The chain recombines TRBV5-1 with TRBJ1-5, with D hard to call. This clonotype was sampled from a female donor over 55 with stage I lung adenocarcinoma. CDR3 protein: CASSLTPGEPQHF. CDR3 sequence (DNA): TGCGCCAGCAGCTTGACGCCCGGGGAGCCCCAGCATTTT.